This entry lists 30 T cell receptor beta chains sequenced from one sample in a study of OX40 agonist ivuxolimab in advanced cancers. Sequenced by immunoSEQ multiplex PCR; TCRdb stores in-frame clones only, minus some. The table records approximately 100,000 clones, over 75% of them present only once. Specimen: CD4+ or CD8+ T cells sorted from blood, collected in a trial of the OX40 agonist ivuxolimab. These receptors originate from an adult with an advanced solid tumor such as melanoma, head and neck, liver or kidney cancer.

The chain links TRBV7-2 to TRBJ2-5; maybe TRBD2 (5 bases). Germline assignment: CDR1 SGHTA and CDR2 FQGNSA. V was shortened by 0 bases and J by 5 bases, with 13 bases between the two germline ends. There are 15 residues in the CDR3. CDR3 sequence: CASSLAYSRRETQYF. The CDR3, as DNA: TGTGCCAGCAGCTTAGCTTATTCTCGGAGGGAGACCCAGTACTTC.

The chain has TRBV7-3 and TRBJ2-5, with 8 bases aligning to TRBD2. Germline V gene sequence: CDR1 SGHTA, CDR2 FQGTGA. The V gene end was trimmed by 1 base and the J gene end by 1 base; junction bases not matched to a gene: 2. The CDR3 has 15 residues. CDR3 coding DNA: TGTGCCAGCAGCTTAATGGGGACTAGCCAAGAGACCCAGTACTTC. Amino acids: CASSLMGTSQETQYF.

In nucleotides, the CDR3 is TGTGCCAGCAGCTTAGGCCGGAGGCAAGTGAACACTGAAGCTTTCTTT. This sequence encodes CASSLGRRQVNTEAFF. J is TRBJ1-1 and V is TRBV11-2; D uncertain. V was trimmed by 1 base and J by 0 bases, leaving 12 bases between them. Germline V gene lookup returns CDR1 SGHAT and CDR2 FQNNGV. This CDR3 has 16 residues.

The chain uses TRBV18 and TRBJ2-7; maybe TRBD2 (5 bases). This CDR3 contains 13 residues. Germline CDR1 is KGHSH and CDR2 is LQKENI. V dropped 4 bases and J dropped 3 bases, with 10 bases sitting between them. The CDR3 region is CASSLRTDYEQYF. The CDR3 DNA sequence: TGTGCCAGCTCACTGCGGACTGACTACGAGCAGTACTTC.

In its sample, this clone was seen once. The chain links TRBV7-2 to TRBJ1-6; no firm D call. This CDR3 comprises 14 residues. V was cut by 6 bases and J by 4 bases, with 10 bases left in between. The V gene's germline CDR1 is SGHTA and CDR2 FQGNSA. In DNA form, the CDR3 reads TGTGCCAGCAGACTTTCCGGATATAATTCACCCCTCCACTTT. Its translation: CASRLSGYNSPLHF.

CDR3 in DNA: TGTGCCAGCTCACCACCCGGACAGGCCGCGGGCACAGATACGCAGTATTTT. Amino acids: CASSPPGQAAGTDTQYF. V and J are TRBV18 and TRBJ2-3; 7 nucleotides agree with TRBD1. V gave up 0 bases and J gave up 1 base; unmatched junction bases: 7. The CDR3 spans 17 residues. In germline, CDR1 is KGHSH, CDR2 LQKENI.

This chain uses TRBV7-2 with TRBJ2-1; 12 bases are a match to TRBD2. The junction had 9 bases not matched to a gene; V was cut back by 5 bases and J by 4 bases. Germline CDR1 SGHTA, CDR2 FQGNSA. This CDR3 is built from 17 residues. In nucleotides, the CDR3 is TGTGCCAGCAGCCTTCGACTAGCGGGGGCCGCATACAATGAGCAGTTCTTC. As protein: CASSLRLAGAAYNEQFF.

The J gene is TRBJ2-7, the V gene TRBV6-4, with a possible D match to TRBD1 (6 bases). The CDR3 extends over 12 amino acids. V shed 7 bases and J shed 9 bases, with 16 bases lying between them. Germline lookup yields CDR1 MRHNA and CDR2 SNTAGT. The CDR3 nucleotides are TGTGCCAGCACCAGGGGCCCAGCAAGGCAGTACTTC. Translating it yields CASTRGPARQYF.

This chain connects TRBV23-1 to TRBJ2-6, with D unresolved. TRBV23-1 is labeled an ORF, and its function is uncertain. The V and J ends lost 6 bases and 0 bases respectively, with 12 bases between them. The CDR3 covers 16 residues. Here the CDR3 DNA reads TGCGCCAGCAGCCGGATCCATGCCTCTGGGGCCAACGTCCTGACTTTC. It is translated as CASSRIHASGANVLTF.

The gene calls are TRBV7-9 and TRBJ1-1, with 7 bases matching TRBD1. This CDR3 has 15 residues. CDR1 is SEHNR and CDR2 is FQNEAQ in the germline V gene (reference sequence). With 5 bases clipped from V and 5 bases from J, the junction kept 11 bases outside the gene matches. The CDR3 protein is CASSIQQGMDTEAFF. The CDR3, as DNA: TGTGCCAGCAGCATCCAACAGGGGATGGATACTGAAGCTTTCTTT.

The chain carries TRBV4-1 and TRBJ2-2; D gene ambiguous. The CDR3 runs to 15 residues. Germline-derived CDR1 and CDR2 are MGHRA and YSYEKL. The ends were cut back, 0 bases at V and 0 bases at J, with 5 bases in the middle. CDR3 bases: TGCGCCAGCAGCCAAGATCTAGCGAACACCGGGGAGCTGTTTTTT. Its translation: CASSQDLANTGELFF.

The CDR3 protein is CASTRTGEDYGYTF. The CDR3 DNA follows: TGTGCCAGCACCCGGACAGGGGAGGACTATGGCTACACCTTC. This sequence joins TRBV9 and TRBJ1-2, with 9 bases lining up with TRBD1. With V trimmed by 6 bases and J by 3 bases, 6 bases remained unmatched. The germline gives CDR1 SGDLS, CDR2 YYNGEE. This CDR3 has 14 residues.

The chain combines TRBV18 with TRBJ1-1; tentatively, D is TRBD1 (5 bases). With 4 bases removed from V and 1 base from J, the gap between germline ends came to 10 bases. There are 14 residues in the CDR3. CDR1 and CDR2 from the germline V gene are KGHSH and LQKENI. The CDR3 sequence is CASSLGAGNTEAFF. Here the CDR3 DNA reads TGTGCCAGCTCACTTGGGGCAGGGAACACTGAAGCTTTCTTT.

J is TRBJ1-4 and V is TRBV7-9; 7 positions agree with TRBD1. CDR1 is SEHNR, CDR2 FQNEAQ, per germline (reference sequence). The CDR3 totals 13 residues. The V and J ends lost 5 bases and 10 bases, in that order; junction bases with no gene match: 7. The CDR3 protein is CASSPQGSAKLFF. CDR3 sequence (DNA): TGTGCCAGCAGCCCACAGGGGAGTGCAAAACTGTTTTTT.

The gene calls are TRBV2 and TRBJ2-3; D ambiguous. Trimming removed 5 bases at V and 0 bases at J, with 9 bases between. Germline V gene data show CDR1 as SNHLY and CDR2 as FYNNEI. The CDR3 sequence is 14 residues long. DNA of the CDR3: TGTGCCAGCAGTATAACCATAAGCACAGATACGCAGTATTTT. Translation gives CASSITISTDTQYF.

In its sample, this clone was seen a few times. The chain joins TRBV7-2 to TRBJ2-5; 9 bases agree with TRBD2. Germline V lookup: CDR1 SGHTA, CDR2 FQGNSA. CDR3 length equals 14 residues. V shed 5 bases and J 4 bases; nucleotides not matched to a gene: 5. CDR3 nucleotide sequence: TGTGCCAGCAGCCCCCTGCGGGGGGGAGAGACCCAGTACTTC. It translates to CASSPLRGGETQYF.

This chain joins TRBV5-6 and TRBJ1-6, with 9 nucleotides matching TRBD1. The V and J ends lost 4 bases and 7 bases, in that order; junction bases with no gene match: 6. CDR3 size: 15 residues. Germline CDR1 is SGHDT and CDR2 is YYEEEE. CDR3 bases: TGTGCCAGCAGCCCTCTCGGGACAGGGAATTCACCCCTCCACTTT. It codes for CASSPLGTGNSPLHF.

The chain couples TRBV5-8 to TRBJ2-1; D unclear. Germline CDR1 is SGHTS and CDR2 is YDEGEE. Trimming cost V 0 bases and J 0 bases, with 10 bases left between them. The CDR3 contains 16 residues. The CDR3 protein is CASSLGWSGSYNEQFF. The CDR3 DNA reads TGTGCCAGCAGCTTGGGGTGGTCAGGCTCCTACAATGAGCAGTTCTTC.

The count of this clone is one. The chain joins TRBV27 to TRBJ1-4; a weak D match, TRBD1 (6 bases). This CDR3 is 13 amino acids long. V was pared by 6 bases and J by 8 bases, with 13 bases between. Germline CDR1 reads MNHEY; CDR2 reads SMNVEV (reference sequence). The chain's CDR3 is CASRSGQLEKLFF. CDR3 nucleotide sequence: TGTGCCAGCAGGTCGGGACAACTAGAAAAACTGTTTTTT.

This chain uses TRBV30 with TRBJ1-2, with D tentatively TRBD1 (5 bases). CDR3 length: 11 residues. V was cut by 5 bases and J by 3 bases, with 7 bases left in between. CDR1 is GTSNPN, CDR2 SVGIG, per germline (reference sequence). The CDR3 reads CAWGDYYGYTF. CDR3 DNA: TGTGCCTGGGGGGACTACTATGGCTACACCTTC.

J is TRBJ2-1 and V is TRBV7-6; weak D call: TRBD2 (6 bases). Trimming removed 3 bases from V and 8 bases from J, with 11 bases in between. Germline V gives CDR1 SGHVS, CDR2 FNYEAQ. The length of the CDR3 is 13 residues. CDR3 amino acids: CASSFTRRDEQFF. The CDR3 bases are TGTGCCAGCAGCTTCACGCGGAGGGATGAGCAGTTCTTC.

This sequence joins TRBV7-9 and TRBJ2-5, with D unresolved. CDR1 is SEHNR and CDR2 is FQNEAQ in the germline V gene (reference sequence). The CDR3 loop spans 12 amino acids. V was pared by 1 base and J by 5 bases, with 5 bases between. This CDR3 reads CASSLEPETQYF. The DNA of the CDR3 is TGTGCCAGCAGCTTAGAACCGGAGACCCAGTACTTC.

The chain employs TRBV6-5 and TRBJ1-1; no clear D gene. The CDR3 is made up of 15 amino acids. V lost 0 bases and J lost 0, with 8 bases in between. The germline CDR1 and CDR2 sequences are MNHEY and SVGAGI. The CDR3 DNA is TGTGCCAGCAGTTACTCCCAGGCAGTGAACACTGAAGCTTTCTTT. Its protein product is CASSYSQAVNTEAFF.

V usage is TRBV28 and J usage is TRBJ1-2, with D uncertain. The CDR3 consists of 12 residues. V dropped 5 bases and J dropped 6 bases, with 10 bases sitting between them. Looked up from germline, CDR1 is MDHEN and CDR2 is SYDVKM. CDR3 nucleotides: TGTGCCAGCAGTCAGAGAGACGATGGCTACACCTTC. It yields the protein CASSQRDDGYTF.

CDR3 sequence reads: CASSRSPSRTLAYEQYF. CDR3 DNA: TGTGCCAGCAGCCGATCACCATCGAGGACCCTAGCCTACGAGCAGTACTTC. This chain links TRBV28 with TRBJ2-7; D unclear. CDR1 is MDHEN and CDR2 is SYDVKM in the germline V gene. The CDR3 sequence is 17 residues long. Trimming pared 6 bases from V and 2 bases from J, leaving 23 bases between.

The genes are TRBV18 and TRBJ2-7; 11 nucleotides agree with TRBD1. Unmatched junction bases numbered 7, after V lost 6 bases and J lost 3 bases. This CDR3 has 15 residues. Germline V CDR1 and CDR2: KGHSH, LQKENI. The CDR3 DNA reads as TGTGCCAGCTCCCTTGGACAGGGGGCGAACTACGAGCAGTACTTC. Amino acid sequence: CASSLGQGANYEQYF.

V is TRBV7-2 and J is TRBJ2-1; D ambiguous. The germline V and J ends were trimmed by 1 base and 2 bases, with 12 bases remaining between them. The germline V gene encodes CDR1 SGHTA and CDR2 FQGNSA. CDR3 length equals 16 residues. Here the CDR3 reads CASSLVATNAYNEQFF. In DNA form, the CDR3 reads TGTGCCAGCAGCTTAGTGGCAACCAACGCCTACAATGAGCAGTTCTTC.

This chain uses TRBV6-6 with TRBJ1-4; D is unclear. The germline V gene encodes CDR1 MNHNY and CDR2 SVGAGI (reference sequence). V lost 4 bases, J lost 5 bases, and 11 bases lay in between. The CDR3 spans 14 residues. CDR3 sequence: CASSFSRNNEKLFF. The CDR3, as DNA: TGTGCCAGCAGTTTCAGCCGAAACAATGAAAAACTGTTTTTT.

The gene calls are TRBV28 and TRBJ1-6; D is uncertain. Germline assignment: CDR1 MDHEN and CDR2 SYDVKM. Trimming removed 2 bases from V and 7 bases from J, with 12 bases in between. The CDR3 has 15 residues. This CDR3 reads CASSLGILGNSPLHF. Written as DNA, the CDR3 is TGTGCCAGCAGTTTAGGCATCCTAGGGAATTCACCCCTCCACTTT.

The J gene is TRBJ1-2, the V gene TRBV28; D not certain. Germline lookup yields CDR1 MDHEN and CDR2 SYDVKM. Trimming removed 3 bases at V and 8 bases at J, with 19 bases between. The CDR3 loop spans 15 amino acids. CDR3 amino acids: CASSFLHQRTAGYTF. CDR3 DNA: TGTGCCAGCAGTTTCTTACATCAGAGGACTGCAGGCTACACCTTC.